A single sample is the source of the 18 T cell receptor beta chains below, sequenced in a study of cytomegalovirus exposure and HLA in healthy donors. The PCR contained 60 Vbeta and 13 Jbeta primers. The data were produced by immunoSEQ multiplex PCR, yet TCRdb's version contains in-frame clones alone and is incomplete. The sample carries about 160,000 clones, around four fifths recorded once. The sequenced material came from PBMCs. Receptor source: a woman between 18 and 29 years old in good health and CMV-seronegative.

This chain connects TRBV7-8 to TRBJ2-1, with D perhaps matching TRBD1 (5 bases). Germline values: CDR1 SGHVS, CDR2 FQNEAQ. Trimming shortened V by 3 bases and J by 1 base, and 16 bases separated the two germline ends. This CDR3 spans 17 amino acids. CDR3 nucleotide sequence: TGTGCCAGCAGCTTGATCAGTCCCGGACAATCCTACAATGAGCAGTTCTTC. It yields the protein CASSLISPGQSYNEQFF. Looking up the rest from reference TRBV7-8 and TRBJ2-1 gives the full variable domain: GAGVSQSPRYKVAKRGQDVALRCDPISGHVSLFWYQQALGQGPEFLTYFQNEAQLDKSGLPSDRFFAERPEGSVSTLKIQRTQQEDSAVYLCASSLISPGQSYNEQFFGPGTRLTVL.

J is TRBJ1-1 and V is TRBV5-1, with TRBD1 identical over 10 bases. The CDR3 extends over 15 amino acids. The V gene's germline CDR1 is SGHRS and CDR2 YFSETQ. V dropped 4 bases and J dropped 1; count of bases not matched to a gene: 4. CDR3 loop: CASSRDRGRNTEAFF. The CDR3 coding sequence is TGCGCCAGCAGCCGGGACAGGGGAAGGAACACTGAAGCTTTCTTT. Full variable domain (outside the CDR3, taken from reference TRBV5-1 and TRBJ1-1): KAGVTQTPRYLIKTRGQQVTLSCSPISGHRSVSWYQQTPGQGLQFLFEYFSETQRNKGNFPGRFSGRQFSNSRSEMNVSTLELGDSALYLCASSRDRGRNTEAFFGQGTRLTVV.

The chain has TRBV28 and TRBJ1-5, with 8 bases that match TRBD1. V lost 6 bases, J lost 5 bases, and 3 bases stayed unmatched. This CDR3 is 13 amino acids long. CDR1 is MDHEN, CDR2 SYDVKM, per germline. The CDR3 region is CASRGQGHQPQHF. The CDR3 DNA reads as TGTGCCAGCAGAGGACAGGGCCATCAGCCCCAGCATTTT.

The chain couples TRBV28 to TRBJ2-2; perhaps TRBD2 as D (6 bases). This CDR3 has 15 amino acids. CDR1 and CDR2 (germline): MDHEN, SYDVKM. Trimming took 3 bases from V and 0 from J, leaving 8 bases between them. The CDR3 loop reads CASSFRGTNTGELFF. CDR3 DNA: TGTGCCAGCAGTTTCCGGGGGACGAACACCGGGGAGCTGTTTTTT.

The chain combines TRBV18 with TRBJ1-2; D gene ambiguous. Trimming shortened V by 6 bases and J by 0 bases, and 14 bases separated the two germline ends. The CDR3 has 15 amino acids. CDR1 KGHSH and CDR2 LQKENI come from the germline V gene. The CDR3 reads CASSAGNPANYGYTF. Written as DNA, the CDR3 is TGTGCCAGCTCCGCGGGGAACCCAGCTAACTATGGCTACACCTTC.

The chain carries TRBV5-1 and TRBJ1-6; D is possibly TRBD1 (6 bases). V dropped 0 bases and J dropped 1 base, with 11 bases sitting between them. CDR1 SGHRS and CDR2 YFSETQ come from the germline V gene. The CDR3 spans 17 residues. For the CDR3, the DNA is TGCGCCAGCAGCTTGGCGAGACAGGTTTCCTATAATTCACCCCTCCACTTT. Its translation: CASSLARQVSYNSPLHF.

The J gene is TRBJ2-2, the V gene TRBV11-2; 10 positions match TRBD1. Germline CDR1 is SGHAT and CDR2 is FQNNGV. After removal of 6 bases from V and 7 bases from J, the junction contained 8 bases not matched to a gene. The CDR3 has 15 amino acids. Written as DNA, the CDR3 is TGTGCCAGCAGGCCCGGGACAGGGGATATCGGGGAGCTGTTTTTT. Protein sequence: CASRPGTGDIGELFF.

The chain couples TRBV30 to TRBJ1-2, with D tentatively TRBD1 (6 bases). Germline values: CDR1 GTSNPN, CDR2 SVGIG (reference sequence). The CDR3 sequence is 14 residues long. V was clipped by 3 bases and J by 2 bases, with 13 bases between them. The DNA of the CDR3 is TGTGCCTGGAGAGCAGAGACAGGAAACTATGGCTACACCTTC. Protein product: CAWRAETGNYGYTF.

The chain combines TRBV28 with TRBJ1-5; D is unresolved. This CDR3 contains 12 residues. Germline assignment: CDR1 MDHEN and CDR2 SYDVKM. V lost 6 bases and J lost 6, with 9 bases in between. The CDR3 DNA reads TGTGCCAGCAGACAATCTGGTCAGCCCCAGCATTTT. As protein: CASRQSGQPQHF.

V gene TRBV6-1 combines with J gene TRBJ2-1, with TRBD2 matching 7 bases. CDR3 length equals 15 residues. Looked up from germline, CDR1 is MNHNS and CDR2 is SASEGT. The V and J ends lost 5 bases and 9 bases, in that order; junction bases with no gene match: 13. This CDR3 reads CASSIPPRGVGEQFF. CDR3 in DNA: TGTGCCAGCAGTATTCCCCCTCGGGGGGTTGGTGAGCAGTTCTTC.

The DNA of the CDR3 is TGTGCCAGCAGTCCTACAGGGAGTGAAGCTTTCTTT. Translated, it gives CASSPTGSEAFF. The J gene is TRBJ1-1, the V gene TRBV27, with a possible D match to TRBD1 (6 bases). CDR1 and CDR2 (germline): MNHEY, SMNVEV (reference sequence). Trimming took off 5 bases at V and 7 bases at J, with 11 bases between the two ends. The CDR3 runs to 12 residues.

The chain recombines TRBV7-9 with TRBJ2-3; D is uncertain. The CDR3 is 16 amino acids. Germline CDR1 is SEHNR and CDR2 is FQNEAQ (reference sequence). Trimming left V 6 bases short and J 2 bases short, with 18 bases between. CDR3 DNA: TGTGCCAGCAGTGTCCCGCCCGCTGAAGCCACAGATACGCAGTATTTT. The encoded protein is CASSVPPAEATDTQYF. Using reference TRBV7-9 and TRBJ2-3 for the parts outside the CDR3, the full variable domain is DTGVSQNPRHKITKRGQNVTFRCDPISEHNRLYWYRQTLGQGPEFLTYFQNEAQLEKSRLLSDRFSAERPKGSFSTLEIQRTEQGDSAMYLCASSVPPAEATDTQYFGPGTRLTVL.

The chain combines TRBV28 with TRBJ1-5; 10 nucleotides line up with TRBD1. The J segment lost 7 bases and the V segment lost 6 bases, leaving 9 bases of the junction unmatched. Germline V CDR1 and CDR2: MDHEN, SYDVKM. This CDR3 is 15 amino acids long. The CDR3 region has the DNA TGTGCCAGCAGGGGATGGGACAGGGGAAACCAGCCCCAGCATTTT. Its translation is CASRGWDRGNQPQHF.

The count of this clone is one. The V gene is TRBV29-1, the J gene TRBJ2-7, with TRBD1 matching over 9 bases. CDR1 and CDR2 from the germline V gene are SQVTM and ANQGSEA. CDR3 length equals 14 residues. V shed 6 bases and J 5 bases; nucleotides not matched to a gene: 11. The CDR3 DNA is TGCAGCGTCCTGGGGGGACAGGGTAGCCACGAGCAGTACTTC. This translates into CSVLGGQGSHEQYF.

The V call is TRBV7-2, the J call TRBJ2-1; TRBD2 agrees at 11 bases. There are 14 residues in the CDR3. CDR1 is SGHTA and CDR2 is FQGNSA in the germline V gene. The trim removed 1 base at V and 11 bases at J, leaving 4 bases unmatched. CDR3 sequence: CASSLGTSGPKQFF. DNA of the CDR3: TGTGCCAGCAGCTTAGGGACTAGCGGGCCCAAGCAGTTCTTC. Based on the CDR3 plus reference TRBV7-2 and TRBJ2-1, the full variable domain is GAGVSQSPSNKVTEKGKDVELRCDPISGHTALYWYRQSLGQGLEFLIYFQGNSAPDKSGLPSDRFSAERTGGSVSTLTIQRTQQEDSAVYLCASSLGTSGPKQFFGPGTRLTVL.

This rearrangement joins TRBV7-3 to TRBJ1-1, with a weak D call TRBD1 (5 bases). V lost 4 bases and J 1 base, leaving 7 bases between the germline ends. The CDR3 loop spans 13 amino acids. Germline V gene sequence: CDR1 SGHTA, CDR2 FQGTGA. The CDR3 region has the DNA TGTGCCAGCAGCTATGACAGGAACACTGAAGCTTTCTTT. The encoded protein is CASSYDRNTEAFF.

The rearrangement uses TRBV5-6 and TRBJ1-1; the D gene is possibly TRBD1 (6 bases). The CDR3 has 14 residues. From germline, CDR1 is SGHDT and CDR2 YYEEEE. V lost 0 bases, J lost 11 bases, and 17 bases lay in between. CDR3 loop: CASSLDRAPGRAFF. In DNA form, the CDR3 reads TGTGCCAGCAGCTTGGACAGGGCTCCGGGTCGCGCTTTCTTT.

This CDR3 is CASSTQRELYEQFF. CDR3 sequence (DNA): TGTGCCAGCAGCACTCAGCGGGAGCTCTATGAGCAGTTCTTC. The chain has TRBV7-2 and TRBJ2-1, with 8 bases that match TRBD2. CDR3 size: 14 residues. Looked up from germline, CDR1 is SGHTA and CDR2 is FQGNSA. V trimming: 5 bases; J trimming: 8 bases; junction bases outside the gene matches: 8.